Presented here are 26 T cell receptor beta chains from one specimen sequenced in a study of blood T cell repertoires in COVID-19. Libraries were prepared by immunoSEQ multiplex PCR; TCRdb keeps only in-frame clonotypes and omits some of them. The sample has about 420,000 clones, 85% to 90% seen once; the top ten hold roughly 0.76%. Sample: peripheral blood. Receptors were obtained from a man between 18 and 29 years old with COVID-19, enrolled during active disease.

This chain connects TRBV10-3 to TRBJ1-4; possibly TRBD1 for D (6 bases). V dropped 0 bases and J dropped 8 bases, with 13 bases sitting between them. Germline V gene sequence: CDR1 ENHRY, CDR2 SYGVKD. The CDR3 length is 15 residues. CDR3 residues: CAISESPGEKEKLFF. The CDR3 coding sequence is TGTGCCATCAGTGAGTCTCCAGGGGAGAAGGAAAAACTGTTTTTT.

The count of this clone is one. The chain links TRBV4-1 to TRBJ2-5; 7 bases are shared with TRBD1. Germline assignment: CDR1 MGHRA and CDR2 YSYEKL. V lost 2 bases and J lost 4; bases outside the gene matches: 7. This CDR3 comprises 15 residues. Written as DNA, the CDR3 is TGCGCCAGCAGCCAACCTACAGGGGTTAGAGAGACCCAGTACTTC. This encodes CASSQPTGVRETQYF.

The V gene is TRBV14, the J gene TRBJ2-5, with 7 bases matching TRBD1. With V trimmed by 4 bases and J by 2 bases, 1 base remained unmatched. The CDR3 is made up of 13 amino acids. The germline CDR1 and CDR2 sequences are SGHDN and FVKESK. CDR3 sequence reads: CASSPGQQETQYF. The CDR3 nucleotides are TGTGCCAGCAGCCCGGGACAGCAAGAGACCCAGTACTTC.

The CDR3 DNA is TGTGCCAGCAGTGAAGGGGCGCTAATGAACACTGAAGCTTTCTTT. It encodes CASSEGALMNTEAFF. This chain uses TRBV2 with TRBJ1-1; D is unresolved. CDR1 SNHLY and CDR2 FYNNEI come from the germline V gene. The ends were cut back, 1 base at V and 0 bases at J, with 9 bases in the middle. This CDR3 has 15 amino acids.

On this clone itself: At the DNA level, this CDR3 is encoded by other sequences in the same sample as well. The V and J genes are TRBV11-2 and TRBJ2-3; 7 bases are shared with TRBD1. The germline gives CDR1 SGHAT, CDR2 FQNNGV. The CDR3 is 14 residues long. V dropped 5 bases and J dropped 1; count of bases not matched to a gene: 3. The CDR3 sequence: CASSIQGGTDTQYF. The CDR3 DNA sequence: TGTGCCAGCAGCATCCAGGGGGGCACAGATACGCAGTATTTT.

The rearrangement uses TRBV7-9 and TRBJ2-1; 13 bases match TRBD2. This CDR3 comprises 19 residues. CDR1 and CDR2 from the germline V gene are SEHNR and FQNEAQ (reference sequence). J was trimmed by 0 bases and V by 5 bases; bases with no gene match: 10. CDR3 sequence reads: CASSATGLAGSSSYNEQFF. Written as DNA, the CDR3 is TGTGCCAGCAGCGCCACGGGACTAGCGGGGTCTAGCTCCTACAATGAGCAGTTCTTC.

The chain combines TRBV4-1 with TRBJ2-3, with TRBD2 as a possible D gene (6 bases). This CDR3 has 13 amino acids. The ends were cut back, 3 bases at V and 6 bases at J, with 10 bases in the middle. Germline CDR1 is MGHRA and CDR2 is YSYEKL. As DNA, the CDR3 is TGCGCCAGCAGCCATCAAAGCGGGGATACGCAGTATTTT. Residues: CASSHQSGDTQYF.

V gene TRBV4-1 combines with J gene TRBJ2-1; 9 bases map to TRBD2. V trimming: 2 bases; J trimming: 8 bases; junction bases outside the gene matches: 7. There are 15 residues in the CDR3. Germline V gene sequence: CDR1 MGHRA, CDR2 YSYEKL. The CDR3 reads CASSQFSLAGDEQFF. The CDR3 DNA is TGCGCCAGCAGCCAATTTAGTTTAGCGGGAGATGAGCAGTTCTTC.

CDR3 DNA: TGTGCCAGCACTCCCCTACGAAACTGGTATCATTCACCCCTCCACTTT. This translates into CASTPLRNWYHSPLHF. V gene TRBV21-1 combines with J gene TRBJ1-6. TRBV21-1 is a pseudogene segment. The CDR3 has 16 residues.

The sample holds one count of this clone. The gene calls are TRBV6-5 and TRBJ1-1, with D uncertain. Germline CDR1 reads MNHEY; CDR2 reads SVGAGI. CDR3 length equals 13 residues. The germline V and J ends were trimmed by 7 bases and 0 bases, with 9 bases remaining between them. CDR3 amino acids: CASTRGVNTEAFF. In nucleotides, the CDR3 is TGTGCCAGCACCCGAGGCGTGAACACTGAAGCTTTCTTT.

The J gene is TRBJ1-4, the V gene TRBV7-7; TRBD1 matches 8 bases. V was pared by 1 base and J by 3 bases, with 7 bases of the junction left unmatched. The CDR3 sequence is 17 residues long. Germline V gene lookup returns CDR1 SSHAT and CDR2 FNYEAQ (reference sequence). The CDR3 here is CASSLGAGGASNEKLFF. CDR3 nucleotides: TGTGCCAGCAGCTTAGGCGCAGGGGGCGCGTCTAATGAAAAACTGTTTTTT.

The CDR3, as DNA: TGTGCCAGCAGCTTGAGTGGGGGGTCCTACAATGAGCAGTTCTTC. Protein product: CASSLSGGSYNEQFF. V usage is TRBV5-4 and J usage is TRBJ2-1, with a possible D match to TRBD2 (6 bases). V was shortened by 1 base and J by 1 base, with 9 bases between the two germline ends. Germline-derived CDR1 and CDR2 are SGHNT and YYREEE (reference sequence). This CDR3 contains 15 residues.

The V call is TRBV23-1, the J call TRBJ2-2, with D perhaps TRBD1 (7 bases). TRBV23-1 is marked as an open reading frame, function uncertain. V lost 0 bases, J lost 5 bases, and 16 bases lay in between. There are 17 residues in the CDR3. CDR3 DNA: TGCGCCAGCAGTCAATCAACGGAGGGGGCGCCTACCGGGGAGCTGTTTTTT. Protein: CASSQSTEGAPTGELFF.

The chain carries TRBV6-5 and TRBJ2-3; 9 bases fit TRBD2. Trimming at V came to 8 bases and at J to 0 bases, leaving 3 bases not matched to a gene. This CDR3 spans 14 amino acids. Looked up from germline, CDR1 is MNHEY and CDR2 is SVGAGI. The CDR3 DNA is TGTGCCAGCGCCCTAGCGGGGAGCACAGATACGCAGTATTTT. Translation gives CASALAGSTDTQYF.

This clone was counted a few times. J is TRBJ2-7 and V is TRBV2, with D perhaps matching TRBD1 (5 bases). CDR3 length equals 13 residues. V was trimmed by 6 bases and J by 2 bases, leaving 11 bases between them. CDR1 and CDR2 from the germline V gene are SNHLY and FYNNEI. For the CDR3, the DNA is TGTGCCAGCAGGCCCGACAGAGCCTACGAGCAGTACTTC. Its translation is CASRPDRAYEQYF.

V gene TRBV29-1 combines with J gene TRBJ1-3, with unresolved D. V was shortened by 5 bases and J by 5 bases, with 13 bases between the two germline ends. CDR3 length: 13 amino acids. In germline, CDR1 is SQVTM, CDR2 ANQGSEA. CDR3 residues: CSVKGGDRNTIYF. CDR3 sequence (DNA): TGCAGCGTTAAAGGCGGAGACCGAAACACCATATATTTT.

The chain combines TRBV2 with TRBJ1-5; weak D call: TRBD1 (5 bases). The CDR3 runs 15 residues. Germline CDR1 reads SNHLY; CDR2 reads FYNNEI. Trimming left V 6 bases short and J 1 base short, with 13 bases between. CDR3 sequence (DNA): TGTGCCAGCAGGGGGGAGGGTGGAAGCAATCAGCCCCAGCATTTT. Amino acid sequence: CASRGEGGSNQPQHF.

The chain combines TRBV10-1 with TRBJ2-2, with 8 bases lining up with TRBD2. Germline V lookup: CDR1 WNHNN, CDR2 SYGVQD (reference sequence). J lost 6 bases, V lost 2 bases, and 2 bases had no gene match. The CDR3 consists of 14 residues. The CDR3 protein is CASSERAGAGELFF. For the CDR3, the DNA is TGCGCCAGCAGTGAGCGAGCGGGAGCCGGGGAGCTGTTTTTT.

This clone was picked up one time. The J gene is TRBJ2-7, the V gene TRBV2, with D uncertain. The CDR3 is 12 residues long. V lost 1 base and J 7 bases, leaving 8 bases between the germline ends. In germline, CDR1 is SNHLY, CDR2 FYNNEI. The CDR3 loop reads CASSEGVGEQYF. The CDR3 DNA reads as TGTGCCAGCAGTGAAGGGGTCGGGGAGCAGTACTTC.

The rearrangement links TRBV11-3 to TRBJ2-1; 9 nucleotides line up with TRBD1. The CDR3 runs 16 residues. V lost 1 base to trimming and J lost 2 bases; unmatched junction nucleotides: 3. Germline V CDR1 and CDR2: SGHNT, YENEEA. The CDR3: CASSLAGTGPYNEQFF. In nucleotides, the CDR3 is TGTGCCAGCAGCTTAGCTGGGACAGGGCCCTACAATGAGCAGTTCTTC.

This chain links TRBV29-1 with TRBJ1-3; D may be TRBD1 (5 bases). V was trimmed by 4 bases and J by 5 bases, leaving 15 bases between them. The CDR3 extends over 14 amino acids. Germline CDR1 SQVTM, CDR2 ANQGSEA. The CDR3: CSVVVQGLRNTIYF. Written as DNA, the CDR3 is TGCAGCGTTGTGGTGCAGGGACTTAGAAACACCATATATTTT.

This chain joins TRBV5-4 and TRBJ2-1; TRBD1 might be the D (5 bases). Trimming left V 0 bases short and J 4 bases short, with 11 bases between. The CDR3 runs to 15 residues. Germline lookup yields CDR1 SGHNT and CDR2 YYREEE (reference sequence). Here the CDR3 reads CASSLEQAAYNEQFF. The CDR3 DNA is TGTGCCAGCAGCTTGGAACAGGCGGCGTACAATGAGCAGTTCTTC.

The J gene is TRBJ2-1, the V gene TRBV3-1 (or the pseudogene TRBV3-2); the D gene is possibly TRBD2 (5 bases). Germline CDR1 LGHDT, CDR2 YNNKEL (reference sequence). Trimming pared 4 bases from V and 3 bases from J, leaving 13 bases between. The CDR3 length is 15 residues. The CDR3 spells CASSLGSGDYNEQFF. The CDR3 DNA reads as TGTGCCAGCAGCCTCGGGTCCGGGGACTACAATGAGCAGTTCTTC.

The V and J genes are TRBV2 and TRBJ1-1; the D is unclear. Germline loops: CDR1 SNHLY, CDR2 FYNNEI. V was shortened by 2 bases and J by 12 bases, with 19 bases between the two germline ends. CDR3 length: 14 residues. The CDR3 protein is CASSESWQVSIPFF. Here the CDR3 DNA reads TGTGCCAGCAGTGAAAGTTGGCAGGTTTCCATCCCTTTCTTT.

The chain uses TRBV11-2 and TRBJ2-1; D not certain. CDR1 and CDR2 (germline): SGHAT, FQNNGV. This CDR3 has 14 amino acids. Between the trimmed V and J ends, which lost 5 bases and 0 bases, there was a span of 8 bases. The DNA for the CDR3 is TGTGCCAGCAGCCCCCGGAGCTCCTACAATGAGCAGTTCTTC. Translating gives CASSPRSSYNEQFF.

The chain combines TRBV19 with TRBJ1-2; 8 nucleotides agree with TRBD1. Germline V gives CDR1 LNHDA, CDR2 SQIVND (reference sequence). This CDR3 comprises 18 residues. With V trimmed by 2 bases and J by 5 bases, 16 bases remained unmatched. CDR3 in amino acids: CASSILLADRDFRYGYTF. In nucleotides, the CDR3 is TGTGCCAGTAGTATATTACTTGCGGACAGGGACTTTCGGTATGGCTACACCTTC.